The sequence of this TCR beta chain was determined in a study of blood T cell repertoires in COVID-19. Study context: The United States, Italy and Spain were the sources of the acute and convalescent COVID-19 samples. Sources were T cells, B-cell-depleted T cells, or PBMCs; the material itself was cDNA or gDNA.

This clone was counted a single time. Authors' methods: Amplification with reference gene primers provided the estimates of nucleated cell counts. Here immunoSEQ multiplex PCR was the method, and the copy in TCRdb shows in-frame clones only, minus some. That table furnishes V, J and clone size, whereas the DNA furnished D and trimming. The table records over 90,000 clones, approximately 88% of them present only once. The germline V gene encodes CDR1 SGHAT and CDR2 FQNNGV. The V and J ends lost 1 base and 6 bases, in that order; junction bases with no gene match: 5. The CDR3 spans 14 residues. Specimen: peripheral blood. The chain combines TRBV11-2 with TRBJ2-7; 8 bases match TRBD1. The TCR sequence derives from a human donor in a cohort sampled during active COVID-19. The CDR3 nucleotides read TGTGCCAGCAGCTTAGGGACAGGGAACGGCGAGCAGTACTTC. It yields the protein CASSLGTGNGEQYF.